This entry concerns a single T cell receptor (beta chain). TCRdb's copy holds only in-frame clones and misses some; the assay was immunoSEQ multiplex PCR. The sample lists under 100,000 clones, around 94% occurring once. The CDR3 has 14 amino acids. Germline V gene sequence: CDR1 PRHDT, CDR2 FYEKMQ (reference sequence). Trimming shortened V by 3 bases and J by 4 bases, and 10 bases separated the two germline ends. This record belongs to a study of technical replicates of blood from a handful of donors. Sequenced input: T cells isolated from PBMCs. This sequence was found in a human donor in good health. The chain employs TRBV13 and TRBJ2-1, with a tentative D call TRBD1 (7 bases). In DNA form, the CDR3 reads TGTGCCAGCAGCTTCCAGGGGGGTTACAATGAGCAGTTCTTC. Translated, it gives CASSFQGGYNEQFF.